This T cell receptor (beta chain) was documented in a study of OX40 agonist ivuxolimab in advanced cancers. Clones were sequenced by immunoSEQ multiplex PCR, and TCRdb holds only the in-frame ones, with some missing. The data contain tens of thousands of clones, roughly 90% of them singletons. V shed 6 bases, J shed 7 bases, and the junction held 11 bases outside the gene matches. The germline V gene encodes CDR1 MNHNS and CDR2 SASEGT. The CDR3 has 14 residues. The sequencing here drew on CD4+ or CD8+ T cells sorted from blood, taken in a trial of the OX40 agonist ivuxolimab. The chain combines TRBV6-1 with TRBJ1-1; 7 bases fit TRBD1. The receptor's source is an adult with an advanced solid tumor such as melanoma, head and neck, liver or kidney cancer. For the CDR3, the DNA is TGTGCCAGCAGCCGGCAGGGGGAAAAAGATGAAGCTTTCTTT. It specifies CASSRQGEKDEAFF.